In its sample, the clone carrying this T cell receptor (beta chain) was seen a few times. The read halts 3 residues ahead of the CDR3 end, with the missing end drawn from the germline J gene. These data belong to a study of T cell clonality in common variable immunodeficiency. Control and CVID samples contributed equal amounts of genomic DNA. Method: immunoSEQ multiplex PCR; TCRdb's copy keeps in-frame clones and lacks some. The table records tens of thousands of clones without singletons, the ten largest covering about 0.8%. CDR1 and CDR2 from the germline V gene are DFQATT and SNEGSKA (reference sequence). CDR3 length equals 15 residues. V lost 0 bases and J lost 5; bases outside the gene matches: 9.

This clonotype originated in a person aged 18-70 years in good health. The sequenced material came from peripheral blood mononuclear cells. The chain combines TRBV20-1 with TRBJ2-5; 7 bases are a match to TRBD2. Incomplete CDR3 DNA: TGCAGTGCTAGAGACGCCAAGGGGCGGGGGGAGACC. It translates to CSARDAKGRGET. In full, the CDR3 is CSARDAKGRGETQYF.